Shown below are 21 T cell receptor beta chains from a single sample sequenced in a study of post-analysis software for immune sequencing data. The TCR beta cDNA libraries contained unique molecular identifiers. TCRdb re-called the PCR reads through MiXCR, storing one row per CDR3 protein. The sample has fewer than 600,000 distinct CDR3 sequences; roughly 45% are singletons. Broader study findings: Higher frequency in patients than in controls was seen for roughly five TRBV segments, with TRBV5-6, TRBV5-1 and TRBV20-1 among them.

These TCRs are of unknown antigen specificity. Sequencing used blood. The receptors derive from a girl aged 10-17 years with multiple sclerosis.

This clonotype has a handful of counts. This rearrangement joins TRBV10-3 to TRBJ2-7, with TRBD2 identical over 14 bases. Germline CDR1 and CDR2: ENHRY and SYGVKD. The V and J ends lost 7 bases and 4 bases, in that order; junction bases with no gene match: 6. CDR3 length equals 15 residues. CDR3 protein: CAITGTSGRRYEQYF. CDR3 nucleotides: TGTGCCATCACAGGGACTAGCGGGAGAAGGTACGAGCAGTACTTC.

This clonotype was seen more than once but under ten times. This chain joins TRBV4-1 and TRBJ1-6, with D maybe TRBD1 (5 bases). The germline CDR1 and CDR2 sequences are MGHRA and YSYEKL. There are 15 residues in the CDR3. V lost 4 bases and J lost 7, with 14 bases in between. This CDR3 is CASSLGGVGNSPLHF. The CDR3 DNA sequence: TGCGCCAGCAGCCTGGGAGGGGTCGGCAATTCACCCCTCCACTTT.

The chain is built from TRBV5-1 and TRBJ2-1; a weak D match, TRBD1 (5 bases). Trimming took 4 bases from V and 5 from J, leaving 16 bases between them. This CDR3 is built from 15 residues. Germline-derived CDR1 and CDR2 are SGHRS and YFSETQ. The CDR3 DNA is TGCGCCAGCAGCCCCCCCGTCCAGGGAAACAATGAGCAGTTCTTC. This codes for CASSPPVQGNNEQFF.

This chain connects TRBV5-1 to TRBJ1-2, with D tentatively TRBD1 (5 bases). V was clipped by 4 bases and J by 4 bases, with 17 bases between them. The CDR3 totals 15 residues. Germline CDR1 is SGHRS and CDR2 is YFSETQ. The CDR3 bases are TGCGCCAGCAGCCTATTGACAGAGAGTGGCTATGGCTACACCTTC. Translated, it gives CASSLLTESGYGYTF.

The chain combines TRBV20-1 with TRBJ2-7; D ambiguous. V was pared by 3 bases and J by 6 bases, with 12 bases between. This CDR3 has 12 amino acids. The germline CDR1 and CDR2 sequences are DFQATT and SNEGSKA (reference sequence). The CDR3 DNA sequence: TGCAGTGCTAGGGCAAGGTCAGGCGAGCAGTACTTC. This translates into CSARARSGEQYF.

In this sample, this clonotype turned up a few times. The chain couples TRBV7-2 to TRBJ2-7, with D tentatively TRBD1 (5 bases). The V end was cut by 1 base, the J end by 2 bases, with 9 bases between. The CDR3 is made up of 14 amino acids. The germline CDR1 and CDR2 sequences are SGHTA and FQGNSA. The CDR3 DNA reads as TGTGCCAGCAGCTTAGGGGAACAGGCCTACGAGCAGTACTTC. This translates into CASSLGEQAYEQYF.

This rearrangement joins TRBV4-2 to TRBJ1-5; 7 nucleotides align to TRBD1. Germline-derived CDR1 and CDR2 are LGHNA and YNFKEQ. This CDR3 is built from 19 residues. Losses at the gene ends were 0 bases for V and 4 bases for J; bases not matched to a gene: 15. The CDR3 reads CASSQESMFSRGLNQPQHF. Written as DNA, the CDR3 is TGTGCCAGCAGCCAAGAATCGATGTTCAGCAGGGGGTTGAATCAGCCCCAGCATTTT.

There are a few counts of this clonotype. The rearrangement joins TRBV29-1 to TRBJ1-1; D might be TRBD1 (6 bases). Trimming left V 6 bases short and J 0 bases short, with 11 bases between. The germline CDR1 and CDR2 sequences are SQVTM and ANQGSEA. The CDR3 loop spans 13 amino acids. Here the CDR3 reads CSVRTDMNTEAFF. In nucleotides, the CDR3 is TGCAGCGTCCGGACAGACATGAACACTGAAGCTTTCTTT. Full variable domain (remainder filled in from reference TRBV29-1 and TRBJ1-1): SAVISQKPSRDICQRGTSLTIQCQVDSQVTMMFWYRQQPGQSLTLIATANQGSEATYESGFVIDKFPISRPNLTFSTLTVSNMSPEDSSIYLCSVRTDMNTEAFFGQGTRLTVV.

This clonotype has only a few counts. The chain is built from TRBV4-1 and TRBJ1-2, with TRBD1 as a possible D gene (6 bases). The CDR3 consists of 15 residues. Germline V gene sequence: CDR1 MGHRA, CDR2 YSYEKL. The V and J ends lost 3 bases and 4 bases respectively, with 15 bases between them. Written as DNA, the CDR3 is TGCGCCAGCAGCCATCGTGAGGGGGGGTTCTATGGCTACACCTTC. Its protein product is CASSHREGGFYGYTF.

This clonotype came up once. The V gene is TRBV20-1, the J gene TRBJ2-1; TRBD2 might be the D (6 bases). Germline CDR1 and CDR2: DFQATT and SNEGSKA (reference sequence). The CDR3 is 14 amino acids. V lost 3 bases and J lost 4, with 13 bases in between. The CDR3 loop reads CSASLADEYNEQFF. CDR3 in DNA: TGCAGTGCTAGTTTAGCGGATGAATACAATGAGCAGTTCTTC.

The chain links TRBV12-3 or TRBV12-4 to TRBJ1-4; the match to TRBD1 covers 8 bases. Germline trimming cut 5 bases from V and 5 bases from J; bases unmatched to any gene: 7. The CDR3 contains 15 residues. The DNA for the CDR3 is TGTGCCAGCAGTCCCTCGGGACAGGAAAATGAAAAACTGTTTTTT. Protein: CASSPSGQENEKLFF.

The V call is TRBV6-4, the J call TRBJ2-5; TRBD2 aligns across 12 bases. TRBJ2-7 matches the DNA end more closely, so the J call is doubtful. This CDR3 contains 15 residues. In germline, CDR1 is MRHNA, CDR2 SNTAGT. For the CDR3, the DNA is TGTGCCAGCAGTGTGCTAGCGGGAGGGCCCTACGAGCAGTACTTC. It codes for CASSVLAGGPYEQYF.

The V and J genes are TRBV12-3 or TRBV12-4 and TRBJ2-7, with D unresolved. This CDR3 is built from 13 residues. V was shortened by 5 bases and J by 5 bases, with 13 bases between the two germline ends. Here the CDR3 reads CASSLRSWNEQYF. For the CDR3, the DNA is TGTGCCAGCAGTCTTCGATCGTGGAACGAGCAGTACTTC.

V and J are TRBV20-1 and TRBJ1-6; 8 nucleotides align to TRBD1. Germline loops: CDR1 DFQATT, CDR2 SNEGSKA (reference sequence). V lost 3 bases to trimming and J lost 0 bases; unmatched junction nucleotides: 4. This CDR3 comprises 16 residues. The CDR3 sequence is CSASSTGGSYNSPLHF. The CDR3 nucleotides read TGCAGTGCTAGTTCTACAGGGGGCTCCTATAATTCACCCCTCCACTTT.

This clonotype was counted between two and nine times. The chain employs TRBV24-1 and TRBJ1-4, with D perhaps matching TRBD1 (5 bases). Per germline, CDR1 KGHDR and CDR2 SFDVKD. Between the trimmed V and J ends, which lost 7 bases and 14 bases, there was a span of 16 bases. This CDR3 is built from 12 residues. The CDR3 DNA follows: TGTGCCACCAGGGGGTTCGACAGAACGCTGTTTTTT. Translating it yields CATRGFDRTLFF.

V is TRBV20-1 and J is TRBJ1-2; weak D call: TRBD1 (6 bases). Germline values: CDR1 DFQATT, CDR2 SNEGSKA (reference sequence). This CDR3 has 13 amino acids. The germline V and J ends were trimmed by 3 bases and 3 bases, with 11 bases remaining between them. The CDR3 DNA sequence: TGCAGTGCTAGGACAGGCGGGGACTATGGCTACACCTTC. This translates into CSARTGGDYGYTF.

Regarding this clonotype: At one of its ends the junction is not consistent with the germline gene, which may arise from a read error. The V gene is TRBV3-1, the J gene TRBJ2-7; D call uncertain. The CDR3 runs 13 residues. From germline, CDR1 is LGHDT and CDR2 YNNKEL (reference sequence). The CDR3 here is CASNQARAYEQYF. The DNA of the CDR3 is TGTGCCAGCAACCAAGCTCGAGCCTACGAGCAGTACTTC.

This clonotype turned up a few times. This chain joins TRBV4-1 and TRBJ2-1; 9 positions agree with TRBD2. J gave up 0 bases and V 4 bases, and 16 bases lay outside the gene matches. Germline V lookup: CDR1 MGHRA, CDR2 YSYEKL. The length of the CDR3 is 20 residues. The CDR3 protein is CASSPIAGERGASSYNEQFF. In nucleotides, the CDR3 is TGCGCCAGCAGCCCCATAGCGGGAGAGAGGGGGGCGAGCTCCTACAATGAGCAGTTCTTC.

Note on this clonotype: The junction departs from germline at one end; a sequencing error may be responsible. CDR3 bases: TGTGCCAGCAGTGAACTTTGGGGAGGATCCTACAAGCAGTACTTC. It specifies CASSELWGGSYKQYF. V and J are TRBV2 and TRBJ2-7; a weak D match, TRBD2 (6 bases). Germline CDR1 SNHLY, CDR2 FYNNEI. There are 15 residues in the CDR3.

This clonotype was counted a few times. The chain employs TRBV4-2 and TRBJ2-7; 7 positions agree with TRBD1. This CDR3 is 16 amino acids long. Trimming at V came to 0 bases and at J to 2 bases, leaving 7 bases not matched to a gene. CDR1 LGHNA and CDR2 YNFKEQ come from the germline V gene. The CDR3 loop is CASSQDPDRQTYEQYF. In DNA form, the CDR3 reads TGTGCCAGCAGCCAAGATCCGGACAGGCAAACCTACGAGCAGTACTTC.

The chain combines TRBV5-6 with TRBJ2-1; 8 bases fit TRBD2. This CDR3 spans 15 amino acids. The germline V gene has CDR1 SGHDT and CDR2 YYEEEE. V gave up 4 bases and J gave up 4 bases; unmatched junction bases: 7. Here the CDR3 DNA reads TGTGCCAGCAGCCTGAGCGGGAGCGGGTACAATGAGCAGTTCTTC. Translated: CASSLSGSGYNEQFF. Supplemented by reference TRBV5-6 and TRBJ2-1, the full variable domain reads DAGVTQSPTHLIKTRGQQVTLRCSPKSGHDTVSWYQQALGQGPQFIFQYYEEEERQRGNFPDRFSGHQFPNYSSELNVNALLLGDSALYLCASSLSGSGYNEQFFGPGTRLTVL.